This T cell receptor beta chain was retrieved from a study of Ad26.COV2.S vaccination and SARS-CoV-2 variants. The wider study: Trial arm assignment for the donor was COV1001 Ad26.COV2.S. Dosing was one shot or two shots 56 days apart.

Germline CDR1 and CDR2: SNHLY and FYNNEI. V shed 5 bases and J shed 4 bases, with 15 bases lying between them. The CDR3 is 15 residues long. Turning to this clone: No antigen is known for it.

Overall study results and limits: It was found that vaccine and placebo recipients had similar non-spike TCR breadth.

The repertoire was sequenced with immunoSEQ multiplex PCR; TCRdb's copy has only in-frame clones and lacks some. There are about 480,000 clones in the sample; approximately 88% occur only once, and around 13% lies in the top ten. Treatment denoted: over 15 received Ad26.COV2.S at low or high dose, single or two shots; about 5 received placebo; per-sample allocation not given. After the first vaccine or placebo injection, samples were drawn on day 63. This receptor was taken from a person between 18 and 65 years old who received the Ad26.COV2.S COVID-19 vaccine or a placebo. Material: peripheral blood, obtained in a trial of Ad26.COV2.S vaccine versus placebo. J is TRBJ2-1 and V is TRBV2, with D possibly being TRBD1 (6 bases). This CDR3 reads CASSLTGTSYNEQFF. CDR3 in DNA: TGTGCCAGCAGTTTAACCGGGACAAGTTACAATGAGCAGTTCTTC.